This entry is about one TCR beta chain. Its specificity is unknown. Using a J-beta primer mix together with a sample-barcoded 5' primer, a second PCR was run for about 6 to 11 cycles. Using its own MiXCR run on the 5' RACE reads, TCRdb lists one record per CDR3 protein. The sample has about 1.5 million distinct CDR3 sequences, approximately 38% seen once. This sample was taken from a study of blood T cells in healthy people across ages. Study details: Every two T cells gave about one barcoded beta molecule via template switching. Study findings and constraints: What prevented conclusive comparison of naive and antigen-experienced cells was that PBMCs were unsorted. Not knowing donor CMV status may have confounded expanded clonotype changes. Those diversity estimates obtained from one million T cells were thought to be underestimates.

The CDR3 loop spans 17 amino acids. The germline CDR1 and CDR2 sequences are MNHNS and SASEGT. The genes are TRBV6-1 and TRBJ2-7, with TRBD2 identical over 8 bases. The DNA end is a closer match to TRBJ2-5, so the J assignment may be wrong. Sequenced: blood. This receptor was taken from a woman aged 18-35 years in good health. The CDR3 protein is CASSLNFGGGPGETQYF. The DNA for the CDR3 is TGTGCCAGCAGTCTTAACTTCGGGGGGGGTCCGGGAGAGACCCAGTACTTC.